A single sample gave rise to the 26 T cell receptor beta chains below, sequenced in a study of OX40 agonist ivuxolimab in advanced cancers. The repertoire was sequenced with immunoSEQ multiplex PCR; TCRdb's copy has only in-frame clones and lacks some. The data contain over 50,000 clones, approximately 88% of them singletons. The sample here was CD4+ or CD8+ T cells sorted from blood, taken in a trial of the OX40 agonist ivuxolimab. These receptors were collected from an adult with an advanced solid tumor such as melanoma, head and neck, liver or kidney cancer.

The CDR3 protein is CASKIGTSAGELFF. The DNA of the CDR3 is TGTGCCAGTAAAATAGGGACTAGTGCCGGGGAGCTGTTTTTT. The V call is TRBV19, the J call TRBJ2-2, with TRBD2 matching 8 bases. V was pared by 7 bases and J by 6 bases, with 7 bases of the junction left unmatched. The CDR3 contains 14 residues. CDR1 is LNHDA, CDR2 SQIVND, per germline (reference sequence). Filled out from reference TRBV19 and TRBJ2-2, the complete variable domain reads DGGITQSPKYLFRKEGQNVTLSCEQNLNHDAMYWYRQDPGQGLRLIYYSQIVNDFQKGDIAEGYSVSREKKESFPLTVTSAQKNPTAFYLCASKIGTSAGELFFGEGSRLTVL.

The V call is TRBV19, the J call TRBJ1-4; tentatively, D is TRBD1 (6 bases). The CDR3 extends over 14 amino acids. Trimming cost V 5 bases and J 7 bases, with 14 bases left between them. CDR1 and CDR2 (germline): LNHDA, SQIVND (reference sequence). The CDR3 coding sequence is TGTGCCAGTAGTCCGGGGGCAAGGGGTGAAAAACTGTTTTTT. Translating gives CASSPGARGEKLFF.

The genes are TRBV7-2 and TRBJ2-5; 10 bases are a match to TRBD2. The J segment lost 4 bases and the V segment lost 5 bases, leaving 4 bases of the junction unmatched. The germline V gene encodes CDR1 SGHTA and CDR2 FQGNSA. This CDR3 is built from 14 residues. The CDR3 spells CASSPRLAGETQYF. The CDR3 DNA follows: TGTGCCAGCAGCCCCCGACTAGCGGGAGAGACCCAGTACTTC.

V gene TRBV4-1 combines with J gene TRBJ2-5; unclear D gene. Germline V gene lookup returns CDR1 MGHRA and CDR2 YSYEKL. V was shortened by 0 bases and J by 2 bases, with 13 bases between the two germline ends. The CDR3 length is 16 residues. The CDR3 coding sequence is TGCGCCAGCAGCCAAGATTTCCGAGGTTGGCAAGAGACCCAGTACTTC. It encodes CASSQDFRGWQETQYF.

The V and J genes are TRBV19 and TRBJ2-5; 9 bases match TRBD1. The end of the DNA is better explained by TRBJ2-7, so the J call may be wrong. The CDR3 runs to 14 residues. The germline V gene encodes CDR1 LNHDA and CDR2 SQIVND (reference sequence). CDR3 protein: CASSMGDRDYEQYF. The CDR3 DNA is TGTGCCAGTAGTATGGGGGACAGGGACTACGAGCAGTACTTC.

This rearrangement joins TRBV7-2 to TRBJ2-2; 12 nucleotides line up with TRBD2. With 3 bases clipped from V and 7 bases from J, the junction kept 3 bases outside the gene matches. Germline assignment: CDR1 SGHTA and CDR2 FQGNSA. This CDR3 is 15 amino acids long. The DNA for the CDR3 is TGTGCCAGCAGCTTGACTAGCGGGAGTGGCGGGGAGCTGTTTTTT. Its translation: CASSLTSGSGGELFF.

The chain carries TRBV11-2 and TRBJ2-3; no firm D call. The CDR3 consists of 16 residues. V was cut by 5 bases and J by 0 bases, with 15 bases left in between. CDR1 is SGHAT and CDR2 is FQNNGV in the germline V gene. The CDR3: CASSLWIGTSTDTQYF. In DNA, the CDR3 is TGTGCCAGCAGCCTGTGGATTGGAACTAGCACAGATACGCAGTATTTT.

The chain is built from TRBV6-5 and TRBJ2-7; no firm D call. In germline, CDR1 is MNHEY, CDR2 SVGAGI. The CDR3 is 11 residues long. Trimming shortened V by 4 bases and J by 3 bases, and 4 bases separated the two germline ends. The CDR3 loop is CASSSIYEQYF. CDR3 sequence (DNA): TGTGCCAGCAGTTCTATCTACGAGCAGTACTTC.

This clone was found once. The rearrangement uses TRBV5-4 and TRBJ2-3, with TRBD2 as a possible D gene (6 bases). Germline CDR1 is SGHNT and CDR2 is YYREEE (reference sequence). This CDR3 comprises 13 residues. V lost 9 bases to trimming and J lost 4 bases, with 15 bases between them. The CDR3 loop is CATLLATADTQYF. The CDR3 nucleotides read TGTGCCACCCTCCTAGCGACCGCAGATACGCAGTATTTT.

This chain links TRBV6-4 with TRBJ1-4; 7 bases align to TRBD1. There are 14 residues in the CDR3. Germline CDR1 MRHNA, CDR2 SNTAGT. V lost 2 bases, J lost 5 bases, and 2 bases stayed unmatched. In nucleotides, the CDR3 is TGTGCCAGCAGTGACGGGACAGAAAATGAAAAACTGTTTTTT. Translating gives CASSDGTENEKLFF.

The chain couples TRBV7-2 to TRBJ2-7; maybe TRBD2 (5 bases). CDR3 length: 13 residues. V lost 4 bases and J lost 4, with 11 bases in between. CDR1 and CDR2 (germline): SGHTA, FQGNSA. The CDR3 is CASSYEPGYEQYF. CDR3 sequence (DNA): TGTGCCAGCAGCTACGAACCGGGGTACGAGCAGTACTTC.

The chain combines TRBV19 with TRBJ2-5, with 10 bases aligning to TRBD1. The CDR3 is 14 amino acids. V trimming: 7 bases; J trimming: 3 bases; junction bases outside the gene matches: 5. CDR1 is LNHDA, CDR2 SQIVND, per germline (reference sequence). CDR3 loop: CASMDRGREETQYF. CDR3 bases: TGTGCCAGTATGGACAGGGGGAGGGAAGAGACCCAGTACTTC.

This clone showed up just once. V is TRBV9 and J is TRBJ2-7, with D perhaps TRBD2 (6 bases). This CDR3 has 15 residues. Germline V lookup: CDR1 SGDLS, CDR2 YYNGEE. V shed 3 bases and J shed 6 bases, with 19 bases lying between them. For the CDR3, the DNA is TGTGCCAGCAGCGCAACCCAGGCGCGGGGCAGCGAGCAGTACTTC. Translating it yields CASSATQARGSEQYF.

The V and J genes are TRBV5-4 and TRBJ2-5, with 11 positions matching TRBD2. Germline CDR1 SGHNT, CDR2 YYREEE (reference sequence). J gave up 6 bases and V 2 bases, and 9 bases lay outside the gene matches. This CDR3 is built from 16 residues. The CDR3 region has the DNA TGTGCCAGCAGCTTCCTAGCGGGAGGACTAGCGAAGACCCAGTACTTC. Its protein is CASSFLAGGLAKTQYF.

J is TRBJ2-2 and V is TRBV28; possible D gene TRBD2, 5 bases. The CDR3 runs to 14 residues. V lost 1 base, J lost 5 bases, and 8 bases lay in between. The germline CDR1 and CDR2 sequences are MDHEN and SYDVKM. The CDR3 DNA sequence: TGTGCCAGCAGTTTATCACTAGGTACCGGGGAGCTGTTTTTT. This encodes CASSLSLGTGELFF.

The DNA for the CDR3 is TGTGCCAGCAGCTTAGCGCCGGCCCCCTACTACGAGCAGTACTTC. This gives the protein CASSLAPAPYYEQYF. The V and J genes are TRBV11-2 and TRBJ2-7; no clear D gene. The CDR3 has 15 amino acids. CDR1 and CDR2 from the germline V gene are SGHAT and FQNNGV. Trimming removed 1 base from V and 3 bases from J, with 13 bases in between. Supplemented by reference TRBV11-2 and TRBJ2-7, the full variable domain reads EAGVAQSPRYKIIEKRQSVAFWCNPISGHATLYWYQQILGQGPKLLIQFQNNGVVDDSQLPKDRFSAERLKGVDSTLKIQPAKLEDSAVYLCASSLAPAPYYEQYFGPGTRLTVT.

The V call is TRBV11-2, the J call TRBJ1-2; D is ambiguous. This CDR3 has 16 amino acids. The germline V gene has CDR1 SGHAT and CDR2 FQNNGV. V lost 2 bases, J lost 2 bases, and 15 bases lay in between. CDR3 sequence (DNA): TGTGCCAGCAGCTTAAGAGACACTCAGGTAAACTATGGCTACACCTTC. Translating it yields CASSLRDTQVNYGYTF. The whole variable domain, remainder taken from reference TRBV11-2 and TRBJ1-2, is EAGVAQSPRYKIIEKRQSVAFWCNPISGHATLYWYQQILGQGPKLLIQFQNNGVVDDSQLPKDRFSAERLKGVDSTLKIQPAKLEDSAVYLCASSLRDTQVNYGYTFGSGTRLTVV.

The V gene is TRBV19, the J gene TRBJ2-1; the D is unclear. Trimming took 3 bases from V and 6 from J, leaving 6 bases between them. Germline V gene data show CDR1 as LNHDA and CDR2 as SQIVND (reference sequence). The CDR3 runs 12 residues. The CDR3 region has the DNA TGTGCCAGTAGTATGCTTCGCAATGAGCAGTTCTTC. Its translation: CASSMLRNEQFF.

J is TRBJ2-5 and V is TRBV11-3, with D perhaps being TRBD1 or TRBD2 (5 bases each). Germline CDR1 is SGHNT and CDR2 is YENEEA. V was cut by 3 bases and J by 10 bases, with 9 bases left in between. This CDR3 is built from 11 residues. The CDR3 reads CASSFRGSQYF. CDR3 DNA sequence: TGTGCCAGCAGCTTCCGGGGCAGCCAGTACTTC.

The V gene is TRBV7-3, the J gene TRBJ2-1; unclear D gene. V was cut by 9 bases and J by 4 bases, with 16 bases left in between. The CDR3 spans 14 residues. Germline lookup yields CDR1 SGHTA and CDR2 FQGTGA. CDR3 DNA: TGTGCCAGTAGCCGACCGCCCGATTACAATGAGCAGTTCTTC. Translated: CASSRPPDYNEQFF.

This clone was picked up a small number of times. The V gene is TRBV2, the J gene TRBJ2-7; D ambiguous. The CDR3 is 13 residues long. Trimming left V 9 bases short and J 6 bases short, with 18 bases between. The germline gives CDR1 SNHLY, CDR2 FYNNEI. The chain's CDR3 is CARTSASGGEQYF. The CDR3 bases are TGTGCCAGAACCAGCGCCTCAGGTGGCGAGCAGTACTTC.

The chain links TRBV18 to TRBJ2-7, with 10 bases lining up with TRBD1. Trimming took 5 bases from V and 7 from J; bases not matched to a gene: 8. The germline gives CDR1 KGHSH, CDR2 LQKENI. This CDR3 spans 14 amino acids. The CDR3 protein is CASSEGQGPGEQYF. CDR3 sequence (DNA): TGTGCCAGCTCAGAGGGACAGGGGCCGGGGGAGCAGTACTTC.

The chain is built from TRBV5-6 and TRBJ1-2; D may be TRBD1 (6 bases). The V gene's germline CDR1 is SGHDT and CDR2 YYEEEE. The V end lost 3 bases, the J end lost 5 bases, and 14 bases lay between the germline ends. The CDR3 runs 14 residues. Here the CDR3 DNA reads TGTGCCAGCAGCTATGGGGACACCGTTTATGGCTACACCTTC. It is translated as CASSYGDTVYGYTF.

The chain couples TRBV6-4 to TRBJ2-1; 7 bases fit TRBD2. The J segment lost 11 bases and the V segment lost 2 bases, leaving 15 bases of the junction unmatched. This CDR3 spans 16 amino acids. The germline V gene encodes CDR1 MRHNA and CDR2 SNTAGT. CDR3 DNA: TGTGCCAGCAGTGACGAGCGAGCGGGAACTAATGAGAAGCAGTTCTTC. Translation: CASSDERAGTNEKQFF.

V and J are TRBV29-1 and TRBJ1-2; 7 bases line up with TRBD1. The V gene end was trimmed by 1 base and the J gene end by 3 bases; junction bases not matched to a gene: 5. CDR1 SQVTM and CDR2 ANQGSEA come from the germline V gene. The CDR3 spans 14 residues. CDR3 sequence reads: CSVEGGTGDYGYTF. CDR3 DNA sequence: TGCAGCGTTGAAGGGGGAACAGGGGACTATGGCTACACCTTC.

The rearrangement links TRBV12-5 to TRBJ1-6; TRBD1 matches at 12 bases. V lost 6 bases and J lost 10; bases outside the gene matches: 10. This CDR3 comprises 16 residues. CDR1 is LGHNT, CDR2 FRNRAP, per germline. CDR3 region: CASGESGTGGESPLHF. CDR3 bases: TGTGCTAGTGGGGAATCCGGGACAGGGGGCGAATCACCCCTCCACTTT.